The clone carrying this TCR beta chain was detected many times. The data derive from a study of T cell repertoires in cytomegalovirus infection. TCRdb itself ran the reads through MiXCR, one entry per CDR3 protein. The sample contains hundreds of thousands of distinct CDR3 sequences, about 9.2% of which appear only once. CDR3 length: 14 amino acids. Germline values: CDR1 SGHDN, CDR2 FVKESK. Trimming took 4 bases from V and 5 from J, leaving 14 bases between them. The sequence was collected from a human donor in good health (CMV status not recorded). Some clones in this sample may be carry-over from other donors' samples. The gene calls are TRBV14 and TRBJ1-1, with D tentatively TRBD1 (6 bases). Material: PBMCs. The CDR3 sequence: CASSLQATGTEAFF. CDR3 DNA: TGTGCCAGCAGCCTACAGGCCACAGGGACTGAAGCTTTCTTT.